The entry below gives a single TCR beta chain sequence along with its context. Its antigen remains unidentified. Trimming stripped 0 bases from V and 4 bases from J, with 5 bases between. Germline CDR1 and CDR2: SGHRS and YFSETQ. The CDR3 sequence is 13 residues long. Assay used: immunoSEQ multiplex PCR; TCRdb lists only in-frame clones, some missing. The table has under 150,000 clones, 93% seen once; the top ten hold about 5%. This entry is derived from a study of T cell responses to AZD1222 COVID-19 vaccine. General study points: Nearly half of spike-specific TCRs reportedly target variant regions that are unmutated in the B.1.351 and B.1.1.7 variants.

This material consisted of peripheral blood, taken on day 0 of AZD1222 vaccination. The receptor was isolated from an adult in good health. V and J are TRBV5-1 and TRBJ1-3; D is unresolved. CDR3 residues: CASSLAVGNTIYF. The CDR3 coding sequence is TGCGCCAGCAGCTTGGCGGTGGGAAACACCATATATTTT.